What follows are 13 T cell receptor beta chains derived from one specimen sequenced in a study. TCRdb re-analysed the 5' RACE reads in MiXCR, keeping a single row per CDR3 protein. The table lists around 33,000 distinct CDR3 sequences, approximately 25% of them singletons. Sequenced input: memory CD4+ T cells sorted from blood. As to subset: memory CD4+ T cells, CD4+CD45RO+CD25-. These receptor sequences come from a female donor with breast cancer.

This clonotype has ten or more counts. This chain joins TRBV27 and TRBJ1-2, with D hard to call. CDR1 and CDR2 (germline): MNHEY, SMNVEV (reference sequence). This CDR3 comprises 13 residues. V lost 5 bases, J lost 2 bases, and 9 bases lay in between. CDR3 DNA sequence: TGTGCCAGCAGTCCCCAGGCAAACTATGGCTACACCTTC. This sequence encodes CASSPQANYGYTF.

This clonotype was seen ten or more times. The chain combines TRBV6-5 with TRBJ1-6; unclear D gene. This CDR3 is built from 16 residues. CDR1 and CDR2 (germline): MNHEY, SVGAGI. V was trimmed by 0 bases and J by 0 bases, leaving 6 bases between them. The CDR3 region is CASSYSGSSYNSPLHF. The CDR3 nucleotides read TGTGCCAGCAGTTACTCAGGGAGCTCCTATAATTCACCCCTCCACTTT.

Points on this clonotype: At one end the junction does not follow the germline gene, possibly because of a read error. CDR3 region: CAGSQGLAGTDTQYF. Written as DNA, the CDR3 is TGCGCCGGCAGCCAGGGACTAGCTGGCACAGATACGCAGTATTTT. The chain combines TRBV4-3 with TRBJ2-3; 9 bases align to TRBD2. Germline V gene data show CDR1 as LGHNA and CDR2 as YSLEER. This CDR3 has 15 amino acids.

The chain uses TRBV2 and TRBJ2-2; no definite D call. Germline CDR1 SNHLY, CDR2 FYNNEI. The CDR3 contains 14 residues. The ends were cut back, 0 bases at V and 3 bases at J, with 5 bases in the middle. The CDR3 DNA reads TGTGCCAGCAGTGAAGCGGGTTACACCGGGGAGCTGTTTTTT. This translates into CASSEAGYTGELFF.

This clonotype showed up just a few times. The chain carries TRBV28 and TRBJ2-7; 10 bases line up with TRBD1. The J segment lost 7 bases and the V segment lost 3 bases, leaving 12 bases of the junction unmatched. The CDR3 consists of 16 residues. Germline values: CDR1 MDHEN, CDR2 SYDVKM. As DNA, the CDR3 is TGTGCCAGCAGTTTGTCGACAGGGGGCGCTTTTCGTGAGCAGTACTTC. Its protein product is CASSLSTGGAFREQYF.

A note on this clonotype: Just one base apart from a much larger clone, this may be a read error. V and J are TRBV6-5 and TRBJ1-2; tentative D call: TRBD1 (6 bases). Per the germline V gene, CDR1 is MNHEY and CDR2 is SVGAGI. There are 15 residues in the CDR3. The DNA for the CDR3 is TGTGCCAGCGGTTACTCGGACAGTGTAGTTAATGGCTACACCTTC. Translating it yields CASGYSDSVVNGYTF.

This clonotype is labeled as medium-sized. The chain joins TRBV5-1 to TRBJ2-1; a possible D gene is TRBD2 (6 bases). The CDR3 is made up of 15 amino acids. Between the trimmed V and J ends, which lost 1 base and 4 bases, there was a span of 12 bases. The V gene's germline CDR1 is SGHRS and CDR2 YFSETQ. This CDR3 reads CASSLIWGRYNEQFF. DNA of the CDR3: TGCGCCAGCAGCTTGATATGGGGGAGGTACAATGAGCAGTTCTTC.

This clonotype showed up just a few times. The junction shows a germline mismatch at one end, possibly a read error. Written as DNA, the CDR3 is TGTGCCAGCAGCTCTTGGGGCCTGATGAAGACTGAAGCTTTCTTT. Its translation: CASSSWGLMKTEAFF. This chain joins TRBV5-6 and TRBJ1-1; weak D call: TRBD1 (5 bases). Per the germline V gene, CDR1 is SGHDT and CDR2 is YYEEEE. The CDR3 totals 15 residues.

This clonotype was detected only a few times. This chain uses TRBV7-2 with TRBJ2-7, with D perhaps TRBD2 (6 bases). CDR3 size: 15 residues. The V gene lost 5 bases and the J gene lost 2 bases, with 16 bases spanning the gap. Germline CDR1 reads SGHTA; CDR2 reads FQGNSA. The CDR3 is CASSQNPGATYEQYF. CDR3 sequence (DNA): TGTGCCAGCAGCCAGAACCCGGGAGCTACCTACGAGCAGTACTTC.

The sample holds a few counts of this clonotype. This sequence joins TRBV9 and TRBJ1-1; the D is unclear. Trimming pared 5 bases from V and 10 bases from J, leaving 18 bases between. This CDR3 spans 13 amino acids. The V gene's germline CDR1 is SGDLS and CDR2 YYNGEE. The CDR3 region has the DNA TGTGCCAGCAGTGCCCCCGAGGAGGCTAGAGCTTTCTTT. Translation gives CASSAPEEARAFF. Based on the CDR3 plus reference TRBV9 and TRBJ1-1, the full variable domain is DSGVTQTPKHLITATGQRVTLRCSPRSGDLSVYWYQQSLDQGLQFLIQYYNGEERAKGNILERFSAQQFPDLHSELNLSSLELGDSALYFCASSAPEEARAFFGQGTRLTVV.

This chain uses TRBV15 with TRBJ2-1; 11 nucleotides agree with TRBD2. In germline, CDR1 is LNHNV, CDR2 YYDKDF (reference sequence). This CDR3 has 17 residues. Germline trimming cut 0 bases from V and 15 bases from J; bases unmatched to any gene: 16. The CDR3 here is CATSRDQGTSGERGGFF. The CDR3 bases are TGTGCCACCAGCAGAGATCAAGGGACTAGCGGCGAGAGAGGGGGGTTCTTC.

This clonotype was counted ten times or more. The rearrangement joins TRBV12-3 or TRBV12-4 to TRBJ2-7; D gene ambiguous. The CDR3 covers 13 residues. V lost 5 bases to trimming and J lost 2 bases, with 10 bases between them. The DNA of the CDR3 is TGTGCCAGCAGTCCAAGTCCGACCTACGAGCAGTACTTC. Translated, it gives CASSPSPTYEQYF.

This clonotype was counted between two and nine times. Its ends do not fully match the called genes, so a read error is possible. The V call is TRBV18, the J call TRBJ1-1; D gene unclear. Per the germline V gene, CDR1 is KGHSH and CDR2 is LQKENI. The CDR3 sequence is 14 residues long. The CDR3, as DNA: TGTGCCAGCTCACCACCCTTAGGTAACACTGAAGCTTTCTTC. The encoded protein is CASSPPLGNTEAFF.